This T cell receptor (beta chain) was profiled in a study of blood T cell repertoires in COVID-19. Study background: Both acute and convalescent COVID-19 samples were obtained from the United States, Italy and Spain.

Original methodology: Reference gene primer amplification gave nucleated cell count estimates. TCRdb keeps only in-frame clones here, not all; method: immunoSEQ multiplex PCR. V and J calls and clone size are given by that table; D and trimming were obtained from the DNA. The sample lists 140,000 to 150,000 clones; approximately 87% were seen once. The J segment lost 2 bases and the V segment lost 4 bases, leaving 7 bases of the junction unmatched. This CDR3 region has 15 residues. Germline lookup yields CDR1 SGHDN and CDR2 FVKESK. This TCR came from a middle-aged man who had recovered from COVID-19. The chain combines TRBV14 with TRBJ2-7; 8 bases are a match to TRBD2. The sequencing input was peripheral blood. CDR3 sequence: CASSPGGSGTYEQYF. The CDR3 bases are TGTGCCAGCAGCCCCGGTGGTAGCGGGACCTACGAGCAGTACTTC. Full variable domain (remainder filled in from reference TRBV14 and TRBJ2-7): EAGVTQFPSHSVIEKGQTVTLRCDPISGHDNLYWYRRVMGKEIKFLLHFVKESKQDESGMPNNRFLAERTGGTYSTLKVQPAELEDSGVYFCASSPGGSGTYEQYFGPGTRLTVT.